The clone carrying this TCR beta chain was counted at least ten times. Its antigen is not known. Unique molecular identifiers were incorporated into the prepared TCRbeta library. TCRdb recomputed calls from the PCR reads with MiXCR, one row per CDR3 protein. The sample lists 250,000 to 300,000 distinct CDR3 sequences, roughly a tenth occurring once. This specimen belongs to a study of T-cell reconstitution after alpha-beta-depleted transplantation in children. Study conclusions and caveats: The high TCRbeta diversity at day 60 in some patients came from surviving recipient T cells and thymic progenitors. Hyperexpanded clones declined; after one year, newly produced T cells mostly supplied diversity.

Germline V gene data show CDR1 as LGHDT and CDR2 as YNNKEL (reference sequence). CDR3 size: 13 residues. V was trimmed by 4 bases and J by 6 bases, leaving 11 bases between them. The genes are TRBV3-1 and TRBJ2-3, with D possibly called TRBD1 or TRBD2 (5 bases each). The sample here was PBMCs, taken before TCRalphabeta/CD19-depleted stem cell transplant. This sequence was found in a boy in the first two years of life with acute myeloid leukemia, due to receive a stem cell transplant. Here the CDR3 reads CASSPEWGDTQYF. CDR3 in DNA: TGTGCCAGCAGCCCGGAGTGGGGGGATACGCAGTATTTT.